Following are 29 T cell receptor beta chains from one sample sequenced in a study of cytomegalovirus exposure and HLA in healthy donors. 60 Vbeta and 13 Jbeta primers were used in PCR. Measured with immunoSEQ multiplex PCR; TCRdb has only the in-frame clones, and not every one. Of some 130,000 clones listed, 80% are singletons. Material: PBMCs. These receptor sequences come from a man between 25 and 39 years old in good health and CMV-seronegative.

J is TRBJ1-5 and V is TRBV30; 9 bases are shared with TRBD1. V shed 5 bases and J 5 bases; nucleotides not matched to a gene: 4. The germline gives CDR1 GTSNPN, CDR2 SVGIG (reference sequence). The CDR3 runs to 13 residues. The CDR3 loop reads CAWATGGDQPQHF. The DNA of the CDR3 is TGTGCCTGGGCGACAGGGGGGGATCAGCCCCAGCATTTT.

The chain has TRBV27 and TRBJ2-2, with D possibly TRBD2 on 6 matching bases. This CDR3 comprises 14 residues. V was cut by 5 bases and J by 4 bases, with 11 bases left in between. Looked up from germline, CDR1 is MNHEY and CDR2 is SMNVEV (reference sequence). CDR3 DNA sequence: TGTGCCAGCAGTCTGACTAGACTCACCGGGGAGCTGTTTTTT. Translating it yields CASSLTRLTGELFF.

This clone appeared a single time. The V and J genes are TRBV7-6 and TRBJ1-5; no clear D. There are 12 residues in the CDR3. CDR1 SGHVS and CDR2 FNYEAQ come from the germline V gene. Trimming shortened V by 3 bases and J by 4 bases, and 4 bases separated the two germline ends. Written as DNA, the CDR3 is TGTGCCAGCAGCTTCCCAAATCAGCCCCAGCATTTT. This gives the protein CASSFPNQPQHF.

The CDR3 coding sequence is TGTGCCAGCAGTGAAGTACAAACAGGGCGTTACAATGAGCAGTTCTTC. Protein: CASSEVQTGRYNEQFF. This chain joins TRBV2 and TRBJ2-1; D might be TRBD1 (6 bases). V was pared by 1 base and J by 4 bases, with 14 bases between. The germline V gene encodes CDR1 SNHLY and CDR2 FYNNEI. The CDR3 is 16 amino acids.

The chain joins TRBV6-1 to TRBJ2-7, with 9 positions matching TRBD2. V gave up 10 bases and J gave up 0 bases; unmatched junction bases: 10. Per germline, CDR1 MNHNS and CDR2 SASEGT. This CDR3 has 15 amino acids. The CDR3 DNA sequence: TGTGCCATCACGAGCGGACTAGCGAGCTCCTACGAGCAGTACTTC. Amino acid sequence: CAITSGLASSYEQYF.

This sequence joins TRBV30 and TRBJ2-7; no clear D gene. The V end lost 1 base, the J end lost 2 bases, and 3 bases lay between the germline ends. The length of the CDR3 is 11 residues. Germline loops: CDR1 GTSNPN, CDR2 SVGIG (reference sequence). This CDR3 reads CAWSGAYEQYF. The DNA for the CDR3 is TGTGCCTGGAGTGGAGCCTACGAGCAGTACTTC.

This sequence joins TRBV7-2 and TRBJ2-7, with D tentatively TRBD2 (5 bases). Trimming took 4 bases from V and 2 from J, leaving 15 bases between them. The CDR3 loop spans 15 amino acids. Germline-derived CDR1 and CDR2 are SGHTA and FQGNSA. CDR3 region: CASSSAGAGTYEQYF. The CDR3 nucleotides are TGTGCCAGCAGCTCCGCGGGTGCAGGAACCTACGAGCAGTACTTC.

This clone has more than one count but fewer than ten. The V call is TRBV28, the J call TRBJ2-7, with 14 bases that match TRBD2. Germline V gene sequence: CDR1 MDHEN, CDR2 SYDVKM. The junction had 9 bases not matched to a gene; V was cut back by 8 bases and J by 0 bases. The CDR3 runs to 17 residues. CDR3 residues: CASLGTSGSLYSYEQYF. The CDR3, as DNA: TGTGCCAGCCTGGGGACTAGCGGGAGCCTTTACTCCTACGAGCAGTACTTC.

J is TRBJ1-5 and V is TRBV6-1; D perhaps matches TRBD1 (6 bases). V dropped 7 bases and J dropped 14 bases, with 21 bases sitting between them. The CDR3 consists of 13 residues. The germline gives CDR1 MNHNS, CDR2 SASEGT. The CDR3 loop reads CASISSRGRGEHF. For the CDR3, the DNA is TGTGCCAGCATTTCCTCGAGGGGGAGGGGAGAGCATTTT.

With regard to this clone: Additional DNA sequences in this sample encode the identical CDR3. This chain joins TRBV9 and TRBJ1-1; the match to TRBD1 covers 7 bases. J gave up 4 bases and V 2 bases, and 2 bases lay outside the gene matches. Germline-derived CDR1 and CDR2 are SGDLS and YYNGEE. The CDR3 spans 13 residues. The CDR3 sequence is CASSVTGATEAFF. The CDR3 DNA reads TGTGCCAGCAGCGTCACAGGGGCCACTGAAGCTTTCTTT.

This clone appeared once. In DNA form, the CDR3 reads TGTGCCAGCAGCTTCAGCGGGGCCGGGGTAGAGACCCAGTACTTC. Its protein is CASSFSGAGVETQYF. The rearrangement joins TRBV5-4 to TRBJ2-5, with 7 bases aligning to TRBD2. J was trimmed by 4 bases and V by 2 bases; bases with no gene match: 8. This CDR3 is built from 15 residues. The germline V gene encodes CDR1 SGHNT and CDR2 YYREEE (reference sequence).

This chain's CDR3 is CASRADRNTEAFF. The CDR3, as DNA: TGTGCCAGCAGAGCCGACAGAAACACTGAAGCTTTCTTT. The chain recombines TRBV2 with TRBJ1-1; D may be TRBD1 (5 bases). V lost 6 bases and J lost 2, with 10 bases in between. CDR1 and CDR2 from the germline V gene are SNHLY and FYNNEI. This CDR3 has 13 residues.

The chain combines TRBV6-5 with TRBJ2-7; weak D call: TRBD1 (5 bases). V was cut by 1 base and J by 5 bases, with 15 bases left in between. The germline gives CDR1 MNHEY, CDR2 SVGAGI. CDR3 length: 15 residues. This CDR3 reads CASSYWSGQGDEQYF. The CDR3 DNA reads TGTGCCAGCAGTTACTGGTCAGGGCAGGGCGACGAGCAGTACTTC.

The chain uses TRBV28 and TRBJ2-7; TRBD2 matches at 11 bases. Germline V gene data show CDR1 as MDHEN and CDR2 as SYDVKM. The CDR3 totals 17 residues. Trimming took 0 bases from V and 1 from J; bases not matched to a gene: 5. Written as DNA, the CDR3 is TGTGCCAGCAGTTTATGGACTAGCGGGACCCTTTCCTACGAGCAGTACTTC. Protein product: CASSLWTSGTLSYEQYF.

The chain links TRBV5-4 to TRBJ2-5; weak D call: TRBD2 (6 bases). Germline V gene data show CDR1 as SGHNT and CDR2 as YYREEE (reference sequence). Trimming left V 3 bases short and J 5 bases short, with 11 bases between. The CDR3 covers 13 residues. The CDR3 sequence: CASSSGVEETQYF. The CDR3 region has the DNA TGTGCCAGCAGCTCGGGAGTTGAGGAGACCCAGTACTTC.

The CDR3 here is CASSSGGTATYEQYF. The CDR3 bases are TGCGCCAGCAGCTCGGGAGGGACGGCCACCTACGAGCAGTACTTC. The genes are TRBV5-1 and TRBJ2-7, with TRBD2 matching over 8 bases. With V trimmed by 3 bases and J by 2 bases, 7 bases remained unmatched. This CDR3 comprises 15 residues. Per germline, CDR1 SGHRS and CDR2 YFSETQ.

V is TRBV25-1 and J is TRBJ2-3, with D unclear. V was pared by 4 bases and J by 3 bases, with 8 bases between. Germline V gives CDR1 MGHDK, CDR2 SYGVNS. The CDR3 has 13 residues. In DNA form, the CDR3 reads TGTGCCAGCAGTGGGCTGAGGACAGATACGCAGTATTTT. Its protein is CASSGLRTDTQYF.

J is TRBJ2-5 and V is TRBV7-2; D is perhaps TRBD2 (5 bases). Trimming removed 4 bases from V and 5 bases from J, with 14 bases in between. The CDR3 has 14 amino acids. Germline lookup yields CDR1 SGHTA and CDR2 FQGNSA. CDR3 protein: CASSSPDFRETQYF. As DNA, the CDR3 is TGTGCCAGCAGCTCCCCGGACTTTCGGGAGACCCAGTACTTC.

The V and J genes are TRBV7-2 and TRBJ1-5; TRBD1 matches at 9 bases. Trimming at V came to 5 bases and at J to 4 bases, leaving 6 bases not matched to a gene. This CDR3 spans 15 amino acids. The germline gives CDR1 SGHTA, CDR2 FQGNSA. The CDR3 spells CASSPGTGRNQPQHF. The DNA of the CDR3 is TGTGCCAGCAGCCCTGGGACAGGGCGTAATCAGCCCCAGCATTTT.

The J gene is TRBJ2-3, the V gene TRBV27, with 7 bases fitting TRBD2. Trimming took 4 bases from V and 3 from J; bases not matched to a gene: 10. The CDR3 contains 16 residues. Germline assignment: CDR1 MNHEY and CDR2 SMNVEV (reference sequence). CDR3 nucleotides: TGTGCCAGCAGTTCCTGGGGGGGGGAAGGGACAGATACGCAGTATTTT. Translated, it gives CASSSWGGEGTDTQYF.

The rearrangement uses TRBV28 and TRBJ2-1, with unresolved D. The V end was cut by 5 bases, the J end by 12 bases, with 11 bases between. The germline V gene encodes CDR1 MDHEN and CDR2 SYDVKM. The CDR3 covers 11 residues. In nucleotides, the CDR3 is TGTGCCAGCAGTGTCTCGGTTGGGCAGTTCTTC. This sequence encodes CASSVSVGQFF.

This clone was observed a single time. The V call is TRBV2, the J call TRBJ2-3; weak D call: TRBD1 (6 bases). The CDR3 has 12 residues. Germline CDR1 is SNHLY and CDR2 is FYNNEI. V shed 6 bases and J shed 4 bases, with 8 bases lying between them. The CDR3 DNA follows: TGTGCCAGCAGCGCAGGGGCAGATACGCAGTATTTT. It translates to CASSAGADTQYF.

This chain uses TRBV7-2 with TRBJ1-4, with D unclear. Germline lookup yields CDR1 SGHTA and CDR2 FQGNSA. The germline V and J ends were trimmed by 1 base and 7 bases, with 10 bases remaining between them. The CDR3 covers 14 residues. CDR3 sequence reads: CASSLVPAIEKLFF. CDR3 nucleotide sequence: TGTGCCAGCAGCTTAGTACCTGCGATTGAAAAACTGTTTTTT.

The chain combines TRBV28 with TRBJ2-3; D uncertain. From germline, CDR1 is MDHEN and CDR2 SYDVKM. The CDR3 spans 11 residues. V lost 3 bases and J 9 bases, leaving 7 bases between the germline ends. The CDR3 coding sequence is TGTGCCAGCAGTTTCGAGAGGACGCAGTATTTT. Protein sequence: CASSFERTQYF.

The V call is TRBV19, the J call TRBJ2-3; 12 bases are shared with TRBD2. The germline V gene encodes CDR1 LNHDA and CDR2 SQIVND (reference sequence). Trimming at V came to 0 bases and at J to 1 base, leaving 5 bases not matched to a gene. This CDR3 spans 18 amino acids. The CDR3 DNA reads TGTGCCAGTAGTATAGACCCAAGGACTAGCGGGGGCACAGATACGCAGTATTTT. Its protein is CASSIDPRTSGGTDTQYF.

The rearrangement joins TRBV5-1 to TRBJ2-2, with TRBD2 matching over 11 bases. The CDR3 covers 16 residues. From germline, CDR1 is SGHRS and CDR2 YFSETQ. Trimming at V came to 6 bases and at J to 4 bases, leaving 8 bases not matched to a gene. CDR3: CASNPSGRFPTGELFF. In DNA form, the CDR3 reads TGCGCCAGCAACCCTAGCGGGAGGTTCCCCACCGGGGAGCTGTTTTTT.

V is TRBV30 and J is TRBJ2-7; tentative D call: TRBD2 (5 bases). Trimming stripped 0 bases from V and 10 bases from J, with 13 bases between. The CDR3 length is 12 residues. Germline V gives CDR1 GTSNPN, CDR2 SVGIG (reference sequence). The CDR3 protein is CAWSVERSKQYF. CDR3 bases: TGTGCCTGGAGTGTAGAGCGGAGTAAACAGTACTTC.

The chain is built from TRBV28 and TRBJ2-1, with 11 bases aligning to TRBD2. There are 15 residues in the CDR3. Germline V gene sequence: CDR1 MDHEN, CDR2 SYDVKM. J gave up 7 bases and V 2 bases, and 4 bases lay outside the gene matches. Written as DNA, the CDR3 is TGTGCCAGCAGTTTAACTAGCGGGAGTTTAAATGAGCAGTTCTTC. It translates to CASSLTSGSLNEQFF.

The V call is TRBV11-1, the J call TRBJ1-2; no reliable D call. Trimming removed 2 bases at V and 8 bases at J, with 15 bases between. The CDR3 is 14 residues long. Germline V CDR1 and CDR2: SGHAT, FQDESV (reference sequence). The CDR3 sequence: CASSLYDPSEGYTF. DNA for the CDR3: TGTGCCAGCAGCTTATACGACCCTTCGGAGGGCTACACCTTC.